These 15 T cell receptor beta chains came from one sample sequenced in a study of T cells in Graves' hyperthyroidism and ophthalmopathy. TCR beta CDR3 sequences were amplified from RNA transcripts. HTBI primers were used for first-round RT-PCR of the TCR CDR3. Using its own MiXCR run on the multiplex PCR reads, TCRdb lists one record per CDR3 protein. The sample carries approximately 630,000 distinct CDR3 sequences, about 16% recorded once. The sample taken for sequencing was blood. The receptors come from a woman aged 30 to 39 with Graves' hyperthyroidism.

As concerns this clonotype: A much larger clonotype is one base distant, so this may be a read error. The chain joins TRBV29-1 to TRBJ2-3; D may match TRBD1 or TRBD2 (5 bases each). Germline V gene lookup returns CDR1 SQVTM and CDR2 ANQGSEA. V lost 3 bases and J 4 bases, leaving 23 bases between the germline ends. This CDR3 contains 17 residues. CDR3 DNA sequence: TGCAGCGTTGATCGGGGCAGCGGTGAGGGTAGCGCAGATACGCAGTATTTT. It translates to CSVDRGSGEGSADTQYF.

This clonotype occurred many times. V and J are TRBV3-1 and TRBJ2-7, with D perhaps TRBD2 (6 bases). The CDR3 runs 15 residues. Trimming shortened V by 9 bases and J by 6 bases, and 24 bases separated the two germline ends. Germline CDR1 reads LGHDT; CDR2 reads YNNKEL (reference sequence). The CDR3 loop reads CASTFDSGGAGEQYF. The CDR3 coding sequence is TGTGCCAGTACCTTCGATAGCGGAGGAGCTGGCGAGCAGTACTTC.

The rearrangement joins TRBV5-1 to TRBJ1-1, with 8 bases lining up with TRBD1. This CDR3 is built from 13 residues. Germline V lookup: CDR1 SGHRS, CDR2 YFSETQ. The junction had 10 bases not matched to a gene; V was cut back by 4 bases and J by 11 bases. The CDR3 spells CASSPGTGLSAFF. The CDR3 DNA sequence: TGCGCCAGCAGCCCGGGGACAGGTTTATCCGCTTTCTTT.

This clonotype was counted only a few times. The chain employs TRBV28 and TRBJ1-5, with a weak D call TRBD1 (5 bases). Germline assignment: CDR1 MDHEN and CDR2 SYDVKM. Trimming took 5 bases from V and 11 from J, leaving 13 bases between them. This CDR3 contains 12 residues. The CDR3: CASSPDSRTQHF. CDR3 coding DNA: TGTGCCAGCAGTCCCGACAGTCGAACCCAGCATTTT.

This clonotype occurred many times. The chain is built from TRBV20-1 and TRBJ1-2, with D possibly TRBD1 on 6 matching bases. This CDR3 is 14 amino acids long. Germline CDR1 DFQATT, CDR2 SNEGSKA (reference sequence). V lost 0 bases and J lost 2, with 10 bases in between. The CDR3 DNA follows: TGCAGTGCTAGAGACCGGGACACCAACTATGGCTACACCTTC. Encoded protein: CSARDRDTNYGYTF.

About this clonotype itself: With a much larger clone just one base away, this may be a read error. The rearrangement joins TRBV7-9 to TRBJ2-7; possible D gene TRBD2, 7 bases. The CDR3 is 15 residues long. V gave up 5 bases and J gave up 2 bases, with 16 bases separating them. The V gene's germline CDR1 is SEHNR and CDR2 FQNEAQ (reference sequence). The DNA for the CDR3 is TGTGCCAGCAGCCGCAAGGGGGGGGGGGCCTACGAGCAGTACTTC. Protein sequence: CASSRKGGGAYEQYF.

This clonotype was counted only a few times. DNA for the CDR3: TGTGCCTGGAGTGGCCGACAGGGGGCGCGTACCGGGGAGCTGTTTTTT. It codes for CAWSGRQGARTGELFF. The chain employs TRBV30 and TRBJ2-2, with 10 bases fitting TRBD1. Per germline, CDR1 GTSNPN and CDR2 SVGIG (reference sequence). The CDR3 length is 16 residues. V was clipped by 1 base and J by 5 bases; unmatched bases: 7.

Ten or more counts support this clonotype. The V call is TRBV18, the J call TRBJ1-1; the D is unclear. The CDR3 sequence is 14 residues long. The V end was cut by 6 bases, the J end by 4 bases, with 15 bases between. CDR1 is KGHSH, CDR2 LQKENI, per germline. In DNA, the CDR3 is TGTGCCAGCTCCCCTGATCCCCGGGCCACTGAAGCTTTCTTT. As protein: CASSPDPRATEAFF. The complete variable domain, with remaining parts taken from reference TRBV18 and TRBJ1-1, reads NAGVMQNPRHLVRRRGQEARLRCSPMKGHSHVYWYRQLPEEGLKFMVYLQKENIIDESGMPKERFSAEFPKEGPSILRIQQVVRGDSAAYFCASSPDPRATEAFFGQGTRLTVV.

This clonotype has a handful of counts. The chain has TRBV4-1 and TRBJ1-2, with 9 bases matching TRBD1. From germline, CDR1 is MGHRA and CDR2 YSYEKL. After removal of 3 bases from V and 4 bases from J, the junction contained 6 bases not matched to a gene. The CDR3 loop spans 15 amino acids. The CDR3 reads CASSHAGQGGYGYTF. The CDR3, as DNA: TGCGCCAGCAGCCACGCGGGACAGGGCGGCTATGGCTACACCTTC.

As concerns this clonotype: This CDR3 is missing its conserved last phenylalanine or tryptophan, likely due to a read error. The chain links TRBV30 to TRBJ2-3; TRBD1 is a possible D gene (5 bases). V was trimmed by 4 bases and J by 0 bases, leaving 17 bases between them. Germline lookup yields CDR1 GTSNPN and CDR2 SVGIG (reference sequence). This CDR3 comprises 16 residues. For the CDR3, the DNA is TGTGCCTGGATTCCGGCGACAGCGCCTAGCACAGATACGCAGTATCTT. Its protein is CAWIPATAPSTDTQYL.

Written as DNA, the CDR3 is TGTGCCAGCAGTTACTCGAACAGCTACACCGGGGAGCTGTTTTTT. Its protein product is CASSYSNSYTGELFF. The genes are TRBV6-6 and TRBJ2-2; D is ambiguous. V lost 0 bases and J lost 3, with 8 bases in between. Germline CDR1 and CDR2: MNHNY and SVGAGI (reference sequence). This CDR3 region has 15 residues.

CDR3 loop: CASCYATGELFF. Here the CDR3 DNA reads TGTGCCAGCTGCTATGCCACCGGGGAGCTGTTTTTT. This chain links TRBV6-1 with TRBJ2-2; D unclear. From germline, CDR1 is MNHNS and CDR2 SASEGT. The V end was cut by 8 bases, the J end by 4 bases, with 8 bases between. This CDR3 is 12 amino acids long.

At least ten counts were recorded for this clonotype. The rearrangement joins TRBV28 to TRBJ2-7; the D is unclear. This CDR3 is built from 15 residues. Looked up from germline, CDR1 is MDHEN and CDR2 is SYDVKM. Deletions cut 5 bases from V and 4 bases from J, with 18 bases between. The CDR3 loop is CASSLPSGRFYEQYF. CDR3 sequence (DNA): TGTGCCAGCAGTCTCCCCTCGGGCAGATTTTACGAGCAGTACTTC. Supplemented by reference TRBV28 and TRBJ2-7, the full variable domain reads DVKVTQSSRYLVKRTGEKVFLECVQDMDHENMFWYRQDPGLGLRLIYFSYDVKMKEKGDIPEGYSVSREKKERFSLILESASTNQTSMYLCASSLPSGRFYEQYFGPGTRLTVT.

This clonotype has only a few counts. This sequence joins TRBV6-1 and TRBJ2-1; the D gene is possibly TRBD2 (5 bases). Deletions cut 2 bases from V and 9 bases from J, with 14 bases between. CDR3 length: 14 residues. Per the germline V gene, CDR1 is MNHNS and CDR2 is SASEGT. DNA for the CDR3: TGTGCCAGCAGTGAACCGTTCCGAGGAGGTGAGCAGTTCTTC. Translated: CASSEPFRGGEQFF.

This clonotype was seen many times. The chain carries TRBV12-3 or TRBV12-4 and TRBJ1-5, with D possibly TRBD1 on 5 matching bases. CDR3 length: 13 amino acids. With 6 bases removed from V and 5 bases from J, the gap between germline ends came to 11 bases. For the CDR3, the DNA is TGTGCCAGCAGGGGGAGGGACCATCAGCCCCAGCATTTT. Residues: CASRGRDHQPQHF.